A single sample gave rise to the 21 T cell receptor beta chains below, sequenced in a study of shared clonotypes between healthy human individuals. The assay was immunoSEQ multiplex PCR, and TCRdb's table has in-frame clones only and misses some. This repertoire shows about 2 million clones, about 95% found once; its top ten account for less than 1.5%. CD8 cells regarded as naive lacked CD45RO, were positively chosen for CCR7, and omitted terminally differentiated effector memory CD45RA+ cells. The sequencing input was naive CD8+ T cells sorted from blood. These receptors were taken from a man between 18 and 29 years old in good health.

The chain employs TRBV11-2 and TRBJ2-2, with 13 bases matching TRBD2. V was clipped by 5 bases and J by 6 bases; unmatched bases: 3. The CDR3 totals 15 residues. Looked up from germline, CDR1 is SGHAT and CDR2 is FQNNGV. The CDR3 DNA reads as TGTGCCAGCAGCCTGGGACTAGCGGGACCCGGGGAGCTGTTTTTT. It codes for CASSLGLAGPGELFF.

V is TRBV6-1 and J is TRBJ2-2; D is unresolved. The V end was cut by 3 bases, the J end by 1 base, with 6 bases between. CDR1 and CDR2 from the germline V gene are MNHNS and SASEGT. CDR3 length: 14 amino acids. The CDR3 DNA is TGTGCCAGCAGTGAGTACAAGAACACCGGGGAGCTGTTTTTT. Residues: CASSEYKNTGELFF.

The chain uses TRBV2 and TRBJ2-3; D gene ambiguous. The CDR3 sequence is 15 residues long. Germline V gene sequence: CDR1 SNHLY, CDR2 FYNNEI. The germline V and J ends were trimmed by 2 bases and 0 bases, with 9 bases remaining between them. The CDR3: CASSEPTVSTDTQYF. The CDR3 coding sequence is TGTGCCAGCAGTGAACCAACCGTAAGCACAGATACGCAGTATTTT.

The chain is built from TRBV6-5 and TRBJ2-5; TRBD2 might be the D (6 bases). Per the germline V gene, CDR1 is MNHEY and CDR2 is SVGAGI. This CDR3 is 14 amino acids long. V was cut by 6 bases and J by 3 bases, with 14 bases left in between. CDR3 amino acids: CASSLGGAKETQYF. The CDR3 DNA reads TGTGCCAGCAGCCTGGGAGGAGCTAAAGAGACCCAGTACTTC.

In its sample, this clone was seen once. V is TRBV27 and J is TRBJ2-7, with D possibly being TRBD2 (5 bases). Germline V CDR1 and CDR2: MNHEY, SMNVEV (reference sequence). V shed 1 base and J shed 5 bases, with 15 bases lying between them. This CDR3 contains 15 residues. CDR3 bases: TGTGCCAGCAGTTTATATCCGGGAATCGACCACGAGCAGTACTTC. Its translation: CASSLYPGIDHEQYF.

The CDR3 region is CASSEFGDSSSYNEQFF. The CDR3 coding sequence is TGTGCCAGCAGTGAATTTGGGGACAGTAGCTCCTACAATGAGCAGTTCTTC. This chain links TRBV6-1 with TRBJ2-1, with 7 bases fitting TRBD1. Germline V lookup: CDR1 MNHNS, CDR2 SASEGT. J lost 0 bases, V lost 2 bases, and 7 bases had no gene match. This CDR3 region has 17 residues.

J is TRBJ1-2 and V is TRBV28, with TRBD1 identical over 7 bases. The length of the CDR3 is 13 residues. Germline V lookup: CDR1 MDHEN, CDR2 SYDVKM. V was clipped by 7 bases and J by 2 bases; unmatched bases: 4. The CDR3 DNA reads as TGTGCCAGCACCCAGACAGGGAACTATGGCTACACCTTC. This translates into CASTQTGNYGYTF.

This clone was counted a few times. Other DNA sequences from this sample encode an identical CDR3 as well. The CDR3 nucleotides are TGTGCCAGCAGTTTAGGAGGGAGTAATTCACCCCTCCACTTT. Translated: CASSLGGSNSPLHF. V gene TRBV27 combines with J gene TRBJ1-6; D gene uncertain. The V gene's germline CDR1 is MNHEY and CDR2 SMNVEV (reference sequence). The V end lost 2 bases, the J end lost 6 bases, and 8 bases lay between the germline ends. The CDR3 consists of 14 residues.

V and J are TRBV4-1 and TRBJ1-2; the D gene is possibly TRBD1 (5 bases). This CDR3 comprises 15 residues. Deletions cut 0 bases from V and 7 bases from J, with 15 bases between. Germline values: CDR1 MGHRA, CDR2 YSYEKL. In nucleotides, the CDR3 is TGCGCCAGCAGCCAAGATGGCAGGGAAGGGACTGGCTACACCTTC. This gives the protein CASSQDGREGTGYTF.

This sequence joins TRBV5-6 and TRBJ2-3; D is ambiguous. The CDR3 loop spans 12 amino acids. V lost 4 bases to trimming and J lost 6 bases, with 9 bases between them. CDR1 and CDR2 from the germline V gene are SGHDT and YYEEEE. CDR3 bases: TGTGCCAGCAGCACCGTTGTTGATACGCAGTATTTT. Its translation: CASSTVVDTQYF.

The chain combines TRBV11-2 with TRBJ2-3; D may be TRBD1 (6 bases). CDR3 size: 14 residues. Looked up from germline, CDR1 is SGHAT and CDR2 is FQNNGV. Between the trimmed V and J ends, which lost 1 base and 5 bases, there was a span of 10 bases. CDR3 sequence: CASSLAGVGDTQYF. The CDR3 DNA follows: TGTGCCAGCAGCTTAGCAGGGGTCGGAGATACGCAGTATTTT.

The V call is TRBV5-1, the J call TRBJ2-2, with 9 bases lining up with TRBD2. Germline trimming cut 0 bases from V and 2 bases from J; bases unmatched to any gene: 5. CDR3 length equals 17 residues. Germline V lookup: CDR1 SGHRS, CDR2 YFSETQ. The CDR3 protein is CASSLDLAGENTGELFF. The CDR3 DNA reads as TGCGCCAGCAGCTTGGATTTAGCGGGAGAAAACACCGGGGAGCTGTTTTTT.

A single count supports this clone. The same CDR3 arises from other DNA sequences in this sample as well. CDR3 bases: TGCGCCAGCAGCCCCCGGACTAGCGGACCCTACAATGAGCAGTTCTTC. Amino acids: CASSPRTSGPYNEQFF. The chain combines TRBV4-1 with TRBJ2-1; the match to TRBD2 covers 10 bases. The germline CDR1 and CDR2 sequences are MGHRA and YSYEKL. J gave up 2 bases and V 4 bases, and 5 bases lay outside the gene matches. The CDR3 has 16 amino acids.

The J gene is TRBJ2-2, the V gene TRBV11-2; the D call may be TRBD1 or TRBD2 (5 bases each). This CDR3 comprises 14 residues. Looked up from germline, CDR1 is SGHAT and CDR2 is FQNNGV. Trimming left V 10 bases short and J 4 bases short, with 16 bases between. This CDR3 reads CAIHRVGVTGELFF. The CDR3 DNA reads TGTGCCATCCATCGGGTGGGGGTCACCGGGGAGCTGTTTTTT.

V is TRBV2 and J is TRBJ2-1, with 7 positions matching TRBD2. CDR1 is SNHLY and CDR2 is FYNNEI in the germline V gene. The V segment lost 6 bases and the J segment 0 bases; nucleotides outside the gene matches: 11. The CDR3 runs 17 residues. CDR3 region: CASSEYASGSSYNEQFF. Here the CDR3 DNA reads TGTGCCAGCAGCGAATACGCTAGCGGAAGCTCCTACAATGAGCAGTTCTTC.

The CDR3 sequence is CASREVRVSNQPQHF. The CDR3 DNA follows: TGTGCCAGCAGGGAGGTCAGAGTAAGCAATCAGCCCCAGCATTTT. The V gene is TRBV28, the J gene TRBJ1-5; unclear D gene. The V and J ends lost 6 bases and 1 base respectively, with 13 bases between them. Looked up from germline, CDR1 is MDHEN and CDR2 is SYDVKM. This CDR3 comprises 15 residues.

The chain links TRBV29-1 to TRBJ2-7; TRBD2 matches at 7 bases. The CDR3 totals 15 residues. Trimming removed 0 bases from V and 0 bases from J; junction bases left unmatched: 5. CDR1 is SQVTM, CDR2 ANQGSEA, per germline. The CDR3 reads CSVEDRTGGSYEQYF. CDR3 bases: TGCAGCGTTGAAGATAGGACGGGGGGCTCCTACGAGCAGTACTTC.

Concerning this clone: The identical CDR3 is also encoded by other nucleotide sequences in the sample. The gene calls are TRBV6-6 and TRBJ1-1, with TRBD1 identical over 9 bases. Germline V gene sequence: CDR1 MNHNY, CDR2 SVGAGI (reference sequence). The trim removed 0 bases at V and 4 bases at J, leaving 0 bases unmatched. The CDR3 contains 14 residues. The CDR3 loop reads CASSYSGQGTEAFF. The CDR3, as DNA: TGTGCCAGCAGTTACTCGGGACAGGGCACTGAAGCTTTCTTT.

This rearrangement joins TRBV18 to TRBJ1-3; no clear D. Germline V gene data show CDR1 as KGHSH and CDR2 as LQKENI. The CDR3 spans 16 residues. Between the trimmed V and J ends, which lost 0 bases and 2 bases, there was a span of 11 bases. In DNA, the CDR3 is TGTGCCAGCTCACCACCGCACGCGGCCCCTGGAAACACCATATATTTT. Amino acid sequence: CASSPPHAAPGNTIYF.

The chain uses TRBV4-1 and TRBJ1-1; D gene ambiguous. The CDR3 is made up of 16 amino acids. Between the trimmed V and J ends, which lost 0 bases and 0 bases, there was a span of 11 bases. The V gene's germline CDR1 is MGHRA and CDR2 YSYEKL. CDR3 sequence (DNA): TGCGCCAGCAGCCAAGAGATTGGCGGCCTGAACACTGAAGCTTTCTTT. This translates into CASSQEIGGLNTEAFF.

This clone was detected only once. This chain connects TRBV6-1 to TRBJ2-7; TRBD2 agrees at 10 bases. The CDR3 is 13 amino acids. Germline V gene data show CDR1 as MNHNS and CDR2 as SASEGT. The V gene end was trimmed by 8 bases and the J gene end by 1 base; junction bases not matched to a gene: 2. CDR3 DNA: TGTGCCAGCGGACTAGCGGCTTCCTACGAGCAGTACTTC. This codes for CASGLAASYEQYF.